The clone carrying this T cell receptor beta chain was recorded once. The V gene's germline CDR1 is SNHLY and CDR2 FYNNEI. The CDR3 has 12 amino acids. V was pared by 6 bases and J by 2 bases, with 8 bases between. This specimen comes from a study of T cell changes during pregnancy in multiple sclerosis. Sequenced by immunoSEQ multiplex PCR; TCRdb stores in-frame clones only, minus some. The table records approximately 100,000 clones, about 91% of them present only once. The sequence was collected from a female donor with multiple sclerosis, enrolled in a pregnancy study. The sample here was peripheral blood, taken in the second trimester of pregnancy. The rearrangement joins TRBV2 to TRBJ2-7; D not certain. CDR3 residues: CASSPEAYEQYF. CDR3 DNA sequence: TGTGCCAGCAGCCCAGAGGCCTACGAGCAGTACTTC.